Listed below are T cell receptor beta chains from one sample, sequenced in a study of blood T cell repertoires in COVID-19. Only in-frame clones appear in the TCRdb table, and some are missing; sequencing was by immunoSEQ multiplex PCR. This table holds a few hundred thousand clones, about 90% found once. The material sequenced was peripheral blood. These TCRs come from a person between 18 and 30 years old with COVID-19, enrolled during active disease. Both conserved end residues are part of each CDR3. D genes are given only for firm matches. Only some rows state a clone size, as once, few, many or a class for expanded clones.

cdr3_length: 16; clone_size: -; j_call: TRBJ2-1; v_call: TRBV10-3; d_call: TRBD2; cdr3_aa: CAITERGLAGDNEQFF; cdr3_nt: TGTGCCATCACCGAAAGGGGACTAGCGGGAGATAATGAGCAGTTCTTC
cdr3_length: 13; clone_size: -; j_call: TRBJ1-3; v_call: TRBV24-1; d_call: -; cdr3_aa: CATSDPIRGTIYF; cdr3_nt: TGTGCCACCAGTGATCCCATCCGCGGCACCATATATTTT
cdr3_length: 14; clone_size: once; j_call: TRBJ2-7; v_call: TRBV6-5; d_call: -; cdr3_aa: CASSPDFPMLEQYF; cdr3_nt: TGTGCCAGCAGTCCGGACTTTCCCATGCTCGAGCAGTACTTC
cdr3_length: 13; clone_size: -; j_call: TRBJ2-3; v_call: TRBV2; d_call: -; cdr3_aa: CASRVTHTDTQYF; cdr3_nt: TGTGCCAGCAGGGTAACACACACAGATACGCAGTATTTT
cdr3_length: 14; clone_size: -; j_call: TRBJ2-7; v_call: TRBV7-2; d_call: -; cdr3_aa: CASSLFSVAYEQYF; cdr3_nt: TGTGCCAGCAGCTTATTCTCAGTTGCCTACGAGCAGTACTTC
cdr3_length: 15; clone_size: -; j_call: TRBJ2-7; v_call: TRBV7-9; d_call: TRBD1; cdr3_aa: CASSLPGGGGYEQYF; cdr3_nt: TGTGCCAGCAGCTTACCAGGGGGCGGTGGGTACGAGCAGTACTTC
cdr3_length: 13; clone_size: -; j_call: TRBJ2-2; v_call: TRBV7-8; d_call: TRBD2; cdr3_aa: CASSIGLAGELFF; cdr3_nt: TGTGCCAGCAGCATCGGACTAGCCGGGGAGCTGTTTTTT
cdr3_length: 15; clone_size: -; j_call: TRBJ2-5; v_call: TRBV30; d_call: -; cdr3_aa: CAWTNIRGFGETQYF; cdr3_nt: TGTGCCTGGACTAATATTCGTGGATTCGGGGAGACCCAGTACTTC
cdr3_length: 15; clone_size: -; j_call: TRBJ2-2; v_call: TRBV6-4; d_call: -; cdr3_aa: CASSLNGGDAGELFF; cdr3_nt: TGTGCCAGCAGTCTGAACGGAGGGGACGCCGGGGAGCTGTTTTTT
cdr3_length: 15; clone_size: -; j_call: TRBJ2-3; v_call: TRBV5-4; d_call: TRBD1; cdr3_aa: CASSQQGKGLGTQYF; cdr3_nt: TGTGCCAGCAGCCAACAGGGGAAAGGGTTAGGTACGCAGTATTTT
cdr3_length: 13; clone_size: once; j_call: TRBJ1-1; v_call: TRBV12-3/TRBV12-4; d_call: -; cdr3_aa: CASSFGGKIEAFF; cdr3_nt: TGTGCCAGCAGTTTCGGGGGGAAAATTGAAGCTTTCTTT
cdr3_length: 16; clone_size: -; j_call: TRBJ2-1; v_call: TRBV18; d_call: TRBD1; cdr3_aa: CASSTRDRGPDDEQFF; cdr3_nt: TGTGCCAGCTCAACTCGGGACAGGGGGCCGGATGATGAGCAGTTCTTC
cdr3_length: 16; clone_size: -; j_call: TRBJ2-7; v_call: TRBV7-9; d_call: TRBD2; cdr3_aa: CASSLEPSGRKYEQYF; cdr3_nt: TGTGCCAGCAGCTTAGAACCTAGCGGGAGAAAGTACGAGCAGTACTTC
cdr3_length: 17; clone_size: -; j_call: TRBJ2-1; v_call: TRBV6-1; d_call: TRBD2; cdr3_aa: CASSEAGTSRRYNEQFF; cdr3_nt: TGTGCCAGCAGTGAAGCCGGGACTAGTCGCCGATACAATGAGCAGTTCTTC
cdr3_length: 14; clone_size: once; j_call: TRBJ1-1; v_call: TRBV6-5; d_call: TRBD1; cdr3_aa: CASSWDRVNTEAFF; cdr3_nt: TGTGCCAGCAGCTGGGACAGGGTGAACACTGAAGCTTTCTTT
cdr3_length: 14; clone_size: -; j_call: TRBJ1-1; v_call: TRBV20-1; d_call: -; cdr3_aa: CSASKDRNNTEAFF; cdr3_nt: TGCAGTGCTAGTAAGGACAGAAACAACACTGAAGCTTTCTTT
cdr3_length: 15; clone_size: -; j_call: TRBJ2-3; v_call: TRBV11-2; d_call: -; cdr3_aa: CASSLGLLKTDTQYF; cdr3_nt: TGTGCCAGCAGCTTAGGACTCCTCAAGACAGATACGCAGTATTTT
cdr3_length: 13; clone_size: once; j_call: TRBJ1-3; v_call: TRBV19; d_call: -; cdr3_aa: CASSIRSGDTIYF; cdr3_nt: TGTGCCAGTAGTATCCGGTCCGGGGACACCATATATTTT
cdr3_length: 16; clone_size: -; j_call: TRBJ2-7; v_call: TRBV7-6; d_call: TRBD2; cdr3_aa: CASSLGLAGEGREQYF; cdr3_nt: TGTGCCAGCAGCTTGGGACTAGCGGGAGAGGGTCGCGAGCAGTACTTC
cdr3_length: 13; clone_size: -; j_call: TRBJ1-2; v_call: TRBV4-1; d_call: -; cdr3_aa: CASSQSRGYGYTF; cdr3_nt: TGCGCCAGCAGCCAGTCTCGAGGCTATGGCTACACCTTC
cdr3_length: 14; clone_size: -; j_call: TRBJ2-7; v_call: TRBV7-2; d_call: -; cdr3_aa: CASSFTDGVGEQYF; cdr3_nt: TGTGCCAGCAGCTTTACGGACGGGGTCGGGGAGCAGTACTTC
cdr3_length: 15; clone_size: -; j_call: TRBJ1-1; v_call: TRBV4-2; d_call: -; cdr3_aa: CASSQAQGMNTEAFF; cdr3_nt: TGTGCCAGCAGCCAAGCCCAGGGAATGAACACTGAAGCTTTCTTT